This T cell receptor (beta chain) derives from a study of shared clonotypes between healthy human individuals. Measured with immunoSEQ multiplex PCR; TCRdb has only the in-frame clones, and not every one. The repertoire has a few hundred thousand clones, around 86% of them found once; the top ten carry around 15%. Germline trimming cut 4 bases from V and 5 bases from J; bases unmatched to any gene: 11. This CDR3 has 17 amino acids. The sequenced sample consisted of memory CD8+ T cells sorted from blood. Subset given: CD45RO+ cells pooled with CCR7-negative TemRA cells. The clonotype originates from a man between 18 and 35 years old in good health. The chain recombines TRBV23-1 with TRBJ1-6; 7 nucleotides match TRBD1. TRBV23-1 is designated an ORF whose function remains uncertain. This CDR3 reads CASSRFGGRGDNSPLHF. CDR3 in DNA: TGCGCCAGCAGTCGATTCGGGGGCAGGGGGGATAATTCACCCCTCCACTTT.